A selection of T cell receptor beta chains follows, all from one sample in a study of cytomegalovirus exposure and HLA in healthy donors. TCRdb's table, derived via immunoSEQ multiplex PCR, lists solely in-frame clones and lacks some. The table lists 20,000 to 25,000 clones, around 77% of them singletons. Sample: PBMCs. The origin of the receptors is a man in his sixties in good health and CMV-seronegative. Both conserved end residues are part of each CDR3. The order of the fields is clone size, J gene, V gene, D gene, CDR3 protein. The D gene is left open where the match is weak. Some rows mark clone size as missing; the rest say once, few, many or name a class of expanded clone.

clone size: -
J gene: TRBJ2-1
V gene: TRBV7-7
D gene: -
CDR3 protein: CASSLRHGPPNEQFF

clone size: -
J gene: TRBJ2-7
V gene: TRBV28
D gene: TRBD2
CDR3 protein: CASSTPGLAVNYEQYF

clone size: -
J gene: TRBJ2-3
V gene: TRBV28
D gene: -
CDR3 protein: CASSFWEVRGTDTQYF

clone size: -
J gene: TRBJ1-2
V gene: TRBV19
D gene: TRBD1
CDR3 protein: CASSPGQGYGYTF

clone size: -
J gene: TRBJ1-5
V gene: TRBV28
D gene: -
CDR3 protein: CASSPGGEGNQPQHF

clone size: few
J gene: TRBJ1-2
V gene: TRBV27
D gene: -
CDR3 protein: CASSKWTGGSVGYTF

clone size: -
J gene: TRBJ1-1
V gene: TRBV7-8
D gene: -
CDR3 protein: CASSLIGDITEAFF

clone size: once
J gene: TRBJ2-1
V gene: TRBV7-8
D gene: TRBD2
CDR3 protein: CASSSSGAQSYNEQFF

clone size: -
J gene: TRBJ2-7
V gene: TRBV7-2
D gene: -
CDR3 protein: CASSLTRSSYEQYF

clone size: -
J gene: TRBJ2-1
V gene: TRBV18
D gene: TRBD2
CDR3 protein: CASSSGRNPYNEQFF

clone size: once
J gene: TRBJ2-5
V gene: TRBV5-1
D gene: -
CDR3 protein: CASSFQGSQETQYF

clone size: -
J gene: TRBJ2-7
V gene: TRBV5-4
D gene: TRBD2
CDR3 protein: CASSPGLAGGLGVEQYF

clone size: -
J gene: TRBJ2-2
V gene: TRBV4-3
D gene: TRBD2
CDR3 protein: CASRRQRESTGELFF

clone size: -
J gene: TRBJ2-7
V gene: TRBV7-8
D gene: TRBD2
CDR3 protein: CASSLAGPGREQYF

clone size: -
J gene: TRBJ2-1
V gene: TRBV9
D gene: -
CDR3 protein: CASSRDLHERRHNEQFF

clone size: -
J gene: TRBJ1-2
V gene: TRBV9
D gene: -
CDR3 protein: CASSAYKGRGYTF

clone size: -
J gene: TRBJ1-1
V gene: TRBV2
D gene: -
CDR3 protein: CASSGGPTTEAFF

clone size: -
J gene: TRBJ1-2
V gene: TRBV7-9
D gene: -
CDR3 protein: CASSSGSYPYGYTF

clone size: -
J gene: TRBJ2-5
V gene: TRBV7-3
D gene: -
CDR3 protein: CASSFLGGKETQYF

clone size: few
J gene: TRBJ1-4
V gene: TRBV7-9
D gene: -
CDR3 protein: CASSLAGGNEKLFF

clone size: once
J gene: TRBJ2-3
V gene: TRBV6-5
D gene: -
CDR3 protein: CASSYNPRTRTDTQYF

clone size: -
J gene: TRBJ1-6
V gene: TRBV5-1
D gene: TRBD1
CDR3 protein: CASSLVPRQGAGSPLHF

clone size: -
J gene: TRBJ1-6
V gene: TRBV30
D gene: -
CDR3 protein: CAWSVGRANSPLHF

clone size: -
J gene: TRBJ1-2
V gene: TRBV29-1
D gene: -
CDR3 protein: CSSPDQGFYGYTF

clone size: -
J gene: TRBJ1-3
V gene: TRBV30
D gene: -
CDR3 protein: CAWSEGLNSGNTIYF

clone size: -
J gene: TRBJ1-2
V gene: TRBV5-4
D gene: TRBD1
CDR3 protein: CASSLDRGPRYGYTF

clone size: -
J gene: TRBJ1-2
V gene: TRBV5-1
D gene: TRBD1
CDR3 protein: CASNTHSGGNYGYTF

clone size: once
J gene: TRBJ1-1
V gene: TRBV19
D gene: -
CDR3 protein: CASTPGDNTEAFF

clone size: -
J gene: TRBJ2-1
V gene: TRBV2
D gene: -
CDR3 protein: CASTPGLANNEQFF

clone size: -
J gene: TRBJ2-7
V gene: TRBV29-1
D gene: -
CDR3 protein: CSALGGAPIYEQYF

clone size: -
J gene: TRBJ2-1
V gene: TRBV7-6
D gene: TRBD2
CDR3 protein: CPSSGASGTRNEQFF

clone size: -
J gene: TRBJ2-1
V gene: TRBV5-1
D gene: TRBD1
CDR3 protein: CPSSLDGTGGYEQFF

clone size: -
J gene: TRBJ2-7
V gene: TRBV2
D gene: -
CDR3 protein: CASSEGVSYEQYF

clone size: -
J gene: TRBJ2-5
V gene: TRBV27
D gene: TRBD2
CDR3 protein: CASSPYPPRLAGAPQETQYF

clone size: -
J gene: TRBJ2-1
V gene: TRBV13
D gene: TRBD2
CDR3 protein: CASSPPGLAGVNEQFF

clone size: -
J gene: TRBJ1-4
V gene: TRBV6-5
D gene: -
CDR3 protein: CASSYSRGNEKLFF

clone size: -
J gene: TRBJ2-3
V gene: TRBV7-6
D gene: -
CDR3 protein: CASSVNRENTQYF

clone size: few
J gene: TRBJ2-5
V gene: TRBV4-1
D gene: -
CDR3 protein: CASSQDGLQSFQETQYF

clone size: -
J gene: TRBJ2-2
V gene: TRBV7-9
D gene: TRBD1
CDR3 protein: CASSLRGRVTGELFF

clone size: -
J gene: TRBJ2-2
V gene: TRBV5-4
D gene: -
CDR3 protein: CASSPTRQGSGELFF

clone size: -
J gene: TRBJ1-6
V gene: TRBV6-1
D gene: TRBD1
CDR3 protein: CASKNRGDSPLHF

clone size: -
J gene: TRBJ2-5
V gene: TRBV18
D gene: TRBD2
CDR3 protein: CASSQGLAEQETQYF

clone size: -
J gene: TRBJ1-5
V gene: TRBV7-2
D gene: -
CDR3 protein: CASSFRSGNQPQHF

clone size: few
J gene: TRBJ2-1
V gene: TRBV5-1
D gene: TRBD1
CDR3 protein: CASSSGTDYNEQFF

clone size: few
J gene: TRBJ2-7
V gene: TRBV27
D gene: -
CDR3 protein: CASSLSGGAAPLPSYEQYF

clone size: -
J gene: TRBJ2-1
V gene: TRBV4-1
D gene: TRBD2
CDR3 protein: CASSQGYSGGPKFF

clone size: few
J gene: TRBJ2-5
V gene: TRBV9
D gene: TRBD2
CDR3 protein: CASSVAFSGGGQETQYF

clone size: -
J gene: TRBJ1-2
V gene: TRBV5-4
D gene: -
CDR3 protein: CASSLSQGYYGYTF